This TCR beta chain was recorded in a study of cytomegalovirus exposure and HLA in healthy donors. Overall study findings and caveats: CMV serostatus stood as the only immune exposure information on hand.

The germline V gene has CDR1 MNHEY and CDR2 SMNVEV (reference sequence). The CDR3 loop spans 16 amino acids. Trimming at V came to 5 bases and at J to 5 bases, leaving 11 bases not matched to a gene. In regard to this clone: Its antigen is undetermined.

PCR involved 60 Vbeta and 13 Jbeta primers. Only in-frame clones appear in the TCRdb table, and some are missing; sequencing was by immunoSEQ multiplex PCR. The sample records about 150,000 clones, around 80% being singletons. This clonotype was obtained from a man aged 30 to 45 in good health and CMV-seronegative. The genes are TRBV27 and TRBJ2-5; 10 positions match TRBD2. The sequenced sample consisted of PBMCs. The chain's CDR3 is CASSKFSASGSETQYF. CDR3 bases: TGTGCCAGCAGTAAGTTCTCGGCTAGCGGGAGTGAGACCCAGTACTTC.